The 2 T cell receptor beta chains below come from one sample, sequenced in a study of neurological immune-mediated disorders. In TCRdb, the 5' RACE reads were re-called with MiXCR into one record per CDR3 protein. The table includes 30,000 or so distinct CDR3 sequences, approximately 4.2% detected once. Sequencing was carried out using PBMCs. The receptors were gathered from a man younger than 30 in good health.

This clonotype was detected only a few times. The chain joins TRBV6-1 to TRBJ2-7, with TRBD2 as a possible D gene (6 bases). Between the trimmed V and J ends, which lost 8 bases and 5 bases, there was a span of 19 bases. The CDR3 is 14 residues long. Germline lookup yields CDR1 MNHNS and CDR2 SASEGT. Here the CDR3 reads CASGRDGKIHEQYF. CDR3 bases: TGTGCCAGCGGGCGGGACGGAAAGATTCACGAGCAGTACTTC.

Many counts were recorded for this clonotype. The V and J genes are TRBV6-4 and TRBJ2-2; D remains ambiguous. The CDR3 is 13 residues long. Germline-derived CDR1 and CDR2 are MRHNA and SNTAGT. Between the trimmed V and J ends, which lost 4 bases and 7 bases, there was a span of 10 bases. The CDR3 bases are TGTGCCAGCAGTGGGGCCCCCAGCGGGGAGCTGTTTTTT. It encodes CASSGAPSGELFF.